These 28 T cell receptor beta chains share one sample of origin, sequenced in a study of cytomegalovirus exposure and HLA in healthy donors. Researchers ran the PCR with 60 Vbeta and 13 Jbeta primers. Assay: immunoSEQ multiplex PCR; the TCRdb copy retains only in-frame clones and omits some. This table holds 100,000 to 120,000 clones, around 83% found once. Sequencing was performed on PBMCs. These receptors came from a woman aged 60-70 years in good health and CMV-seropositive.

The chain carries TRBV6-6 and TRBJ1-2; D gene ambiguous. V was trimmed by 0 bases and J by 2 bases, leaving 13 bases between them. The germline V gene has CDR1 MNHNY and CDR2 SVGAGI (reference sequence). The CDR3 contains 16 residues. The CDR3 coding sequence is TGTGCCAGCAGTTACTCTCTAGGGTCGGGGAACTATGGCTACACCTTC. This codes for CASSYSLGSGNYGYTF.

The rearrangement links TRBV4-2 to TRBJ2-3; 11 nucleotides line up with TRBD2. V lost 4 bases and J lost 1; bases outside the gene matches: 10. This CDR3 spans 18 amino acids. Germline V gene data show CDR1 as LGHNA and CDR2 as YNFKEQ. For the CDR3, the DNA is TGTGCCAGCAGCCCCCGGGGGTTACTAGCGGGGGGCACAGATACGCAGTATTTT. Amino acid sequence: CASSPRGLLAGGTDTQYF.

The chain combines TRBV28 with TRBJ1-1; unclear D gene. Per the germline V gene, CDR1 is MDHEN and CDR2 is SYDVKM. The CDR3 consists of 13 residues. The germline V and J ends were trimmed by 7 bases and 0 bases, with 9 bases remaining between them. The CDR3 loop is CASIEPVNTEAFF. The CDR3 DNA sequence: TGTGCCAGCATCGAGCCTGTGAACACTGAAGCTTTCTTT.

This chain links TRBV30 with TRBJ2-7; 9 nucleotides align to TRBD2. J was trimmed by 5 bases and V by 0 bases; bases with no gene match: 8. The V gene's germline CDR1 is GTSNPN and CDR2 SVGIG (reference sequence). This CDR3 comprises 15 residues. CDR3 loop: CAWSVGLAGHDEQYF. CDR3 DNA: TGTGCCTGGAGTGTAGGGCTAGCGGGGCATGACGAGCAGTACTTC.

The J gene is TRBJ2-7, the V gene TRBV6-5; 7 bases align to TRBD2. V dropped 5 bases and J dropped 3; count of bases not matched to a gene: 7. CDR3 length equals 14 residues. Germline V gene data show CDR1 as MNHEY and CDR2 as SVGAGI. The CDR3 DNA reads TGTGCCAGCAGTCCCATCTCGGGAGGCTACGAGCAGTACTTC. Translating gives CASSPISGGYEQYF.

V gene TRBV2 combines with J gene TRBJ2-7, with TRBD2 identical over 11 bases. This CDR3 is built from 19 residues. In germline, CDR1 is SNHLY, CDR2 FYNNEI. V lost 2 bases, J lost 1 base, and 13 bases stayed unmatched. CDR3 DNA: TGTGCCAGCAGTGAATTAGGCGAGCTAGCGGGAGGACGTTCCTACGAGCAGTACTTC. It specifies CASSELGELAGGRSYEQYF.

This chain links TRBV2 with TRBJ1-2; 8 positions agree with TRBD1. This CDR3 contains 16 residues. V lost 7 bases and J lost 6; bases outside the gene matches: 16. Germline values: CDR1 SNHLY, CDR2 FYNNEI. CDR3 sequence: CASTRLGLGTGHGYTF. The DNA for the CDR3 is TGTGCCAGCACAAGATTGGGACTTGGGACAGGCCATGGCTACACCTTC.

J is TRBJ2-2 and V is TRBV5-4; 7 nucleotides match TRBD1. Germline V CDR1 and CDR2: SGHNT, YYREEE (reference sequence). Trimming removed 4 bases from V and 6 bases from J; junction bases left unmatched: 15. This CDR3 comprises 17 residues. CDR3 coding DNA: TGTGCCAGCAGCCCTTCTCCCGGGACAGAAGGTGCCGGGGAGCTGTTTTTT. Residues: CASSPSPGTEGAGELFF.

The chain is built from TRBV11-1 and TRBJ2-1; TRBD2 aligns across 9 bases. Germline-derived CDR1 and CDR2 are SGHAT and FQDESV (reference sequence). Losses at the gene ends were 2 bases for V and 1 base for J; bases not matched to a gene: 9. The CDR3 loop spans 18 amino acids. The CDR3 sequence: CASSLMREGHFSYNEQFF. CDR3 DNA sequence: TGTGCCAGCAGCTTAATGCGGGAGGGCCACTTTTCCTACAATGAGCAGTTCTTC.

This chain joins TRBV19 and TRBJ1-5; perhaps TRBD1 as D (6 bases). V lost 9 bases to trimming and J lost 5 bases, with 14 bases between them. The V gene's germline CDR1 is LNHDA and CDR2 SQIVND (reference sequence). The CDR3 has 13 residues. The CDR3 bases are TGTGCCAGGGGACAATTCGAAGATCAGCCCCAGCATTTT. This sequence encodes CARGQFEDQPQHF.

This clone was recorded once. The V gene is TRBV29-1, the J gene TRBJ1-1; TRBD1 agrees at 7 bases. Trimming cost V 1 base and J 4 bases; bases outside gene matches: 6. The CDR3 spans 14 residues. Germline CDR1 and CDR2: SQVTM and ANQGSEA. CDR3 residues: CSVEVSDRTTEAFF. CDR3 DNA sequence: TGCAGCGTTGAAGTCTCGGACAGGACCACTGAAGCTTTCTTT.

The CDR3 loop is CASSLRTGQGPTEAFF. The CDR3 nucleotides read TGCGCCAGCAGCTTAAGAACGGGACAGGGCCCCACTGAAGCTTTCTTT. This chain links TRBV5-1 with TRBJ1-1, with 9 bases fitting TRBD1. The V segment lost 2 bases and the J segment 4 bases; nucleotides outside the gene matches: 9. The CDR3 loop spans 16 amino acids. Germline V gene lookup returns CDR1 SGHRS and CDR2 YFSETQ.

This chain joins TRBV6-5 and TRBJ2-3, with 7 bases aligning to TRBD2. The V gene end was trimmed by 0 bases and the J gene end by 4 bases; junction bases not matched to a gene: 4. The CDR3 contains 15 residues. CDR1 is MNHEY, CDR2 SVGAGI, per germline. CDR3 residues: CASSYSRGGADTQYF. CDR3 DNA: TGTGCCAGCAGTTACTCGCGGGGAGGGGCAGATACGCAGTATTTT.

The chain uses TRBV6-5 and TRBJ2-3; 7 nucleotides agree with TRBD1. In germline, CDR1 is MNHEY, CDR2 SVGAGI. The CDR3 is made up of 14 amino acids. V lost 6 bases, J lost 2 bases, and 5 bases stayed unmatched. This CDR3 is CASRTGLSTDTQYF. In DNA form, the CDR3 reads TGTGCCAGCAGGACAGGGTTATCCACAGATACGCAGTATTTT.

The J gene is TRBJ2-2, the V gene TRBV28; no reliable D call. The germline V and J ends were trimmed by 5 bases and 9 bases, with 7 bases remaining between them. CDR3 length equals 11 residues. In germline, CDR1 is MDHEN, CDR2 SYDVKM. The DNA for the CDR3 is TGTGCCAGCAGTCGGGTCTGGGAGCTGTTTTTT. Translated: CASSRVWELFF.

J is TRBJ2-3 and V is TRBV2; TRBD2 is a possible D gene (6 bases). CDR1 SNHLY and CDR2 FYNNEI come from the germline V gene. V was clipped by 8 bases and J by 3 bases, with 18 bases between them. The length of the CDR3 is 15 residues. The CDR3 reads CASLLTGLRTDTQYF. The CDR3 nucleotides are TGTGCCAGCCTCCTGACGGGACTGAGGACAGATACGCAGTATTTT.

The J gene is TRBJ2-3, the V gene TRBV7-9; TRBD2 aligns across 8 bases. Germline lookup yields CDR1 SEHNR and CDR2 FQNEAQ (reference sequence). The junction had 6 bases not matched to a gene; V was cut back by 3 bases and J by 4 bases. The CDR3 runs to 15 residues. Here the CDR3 DNA reads TGTGCCAGCAGCTTGACCGGGAGGGCGGCAGATACGCAGTATTTT. Protein product: CASSLTGRAADTQYF.

The CDR3 DNA reads TGTGCCAGTAGTATGTCGAGGGGGATAAACTATGGCTACACCTTC. It yields the protein CASSMSRGINYGYTF. The chain couples TRBV19 to TRBJ1-2; possible D gene TRBD1, 6 bases. The germline V and J ends were trimmed by 3 bases and 2 bases, with 13 bases remaining between them. The CDR3 runs 15 residues. From germline, CDR1 is LNHDA and CDR2 SQIVND (reference sequence).

The chain joins TRBV9 to TRBJ2-1; D gene ambiguous. The V gene lost 3 bases and the J gene lost 6 bases, with 16 bases spanning the gap. The germline V gene has CDR1 SGDLS and CDR2 YYNGEE. The CDR3 contains 15 residues. CDR3 DNA: TGTGCCAGCAGCGCTAAATCCCCAGGTTTCAATGAGCAGTTCTTC. Translation: CASSAKSPGFNEQFF.

This rearrangement joins TRBV28 to TRBJ2-7; 7 bases fit TRBD2. The CDR3 extends over 15 amino acids. With 7 bases clipped from V and 6 bases from J, the junction kept 15 bases outside the gene matches. Germline CDR1 reads MDHEN; CDR2 reads SYDVKM. CDR3 coding DNA: TGTGCCAGCACCCCCGGGGGAGGGGAAAGGGTCGAGCAGTACTTC. As protein: CASTPGGGERVEQYF.

For this clone: A read error may produce the germline difference seen at one junction end. The sample contains more than one DNA sequence encoding this CDR3. The chain couples TRBV7-7 to TRBJ2-2, with 7 bases matching TRBD1. CDR3 length: 13 amino acids. Germline V CDR1 and CDR2: SSHAT, FNYEAQ (reference sequence). CDR3 sequence (DNA): TGTGCTAGCAGCCCCCAGGGGGCCGGGGAGCTGTTTTTT. Its translation is CASSPQGAGELFF.

The V and J genes are TRBV27 and TRBJ2-2; TRBD2 aligns across 7 bases. J was trimmed by 4 bases and V by 10 bases; bases with no gene match: 18. From germline, CDR1 is MNHEY and CDR2 SMNVEV (reference sequence). The CDR3 contains 17 residues. The CDR3 loop is CATSVGRVRLSTGELFF. The CDR3 coding sequence is TGTGCCACCTCTGTGGGGAGGGTGCGCCTTTCCACCGGGGAGCTGTTTTTT.

The chain recombines TRBV7-4 with TRBJ2-7, with 10 bases lining up with TRBD1. This CDR3 spans 18 amino acids. Germline loops: CDR1 SGHVT, CDR2 SQSDAQ. Unmatched junction bases numbered 15, after V lost 5 bases and J lost 2 bases. DNA of the CDR3: TGTGCCAGCAGCCACCCACAAGCTGGCGGGACAGGGGCCTACGAGCAGTACTTC. Its translation: CASSHPQAGGTGAYEQYF.

J is TRBJ1-2 and V is TRBV28; 7 nucleotides match TRBD1. V shed 11 bases, J shed 5 bases, and the junction held 17 bases outside the gene matches. Germline V gene lookup returns CDR1 MDHEN and CDR2 SYDVKM. The CDR3 spans 15 residues. The chain's CDR3 is CALRDRTSAGYGYTF. CDR3 coding DNA: TGTGCCCTGCGGGACAGAACATCCGCTGGTTATGGCTACACCTTC.

J is TRBJ2-5 and V is TRBV27; TRBD2 agrees at 10 bases. V shed 5 bases, J shed 13 bases, and the junction held 13 bases outside the gene matches. The CDR3 totals 14 residues. From germline, CDR1 is MNHEY and CDR2 SMNVEV (reference sequence). CDR3 amino acids: CASSPSGTSEKRYF. The DNA of the CDR3 is TGTGCCAGCAGTCCCTCGGGGACTAGCGAGAAAAGGTACTTC.

The genes are TRBV2 and TRBJ2-3; no clear D. Trimming left V 3 bases short and J 2 bases short, with 6 bases between. Per germline, CDR1 SNHLY and CDR2 FYNNEI. The CDR3 extends over 13 amino acids. The CDR3 coding sequence is TGTGCCAGCAGTGAGGCGGTCACAGATACGCAGTATTTT. It yields the protein CASSEAVTDTQYF.

In this sample, this clone turned up a few times. V gene TRBV18 combines with J gene TRBJ2-7, with no clear D. This CDR3 is built from 12 residues. V was shortened by 3 bases and J by 2 bases, with 5 bases between the two germline ends. CDR1 KGHSH and CDR2 LQKENI come from the germline V gene. The DNA of the CDR3 is TGTGCCAGCTCACCCCTACCCTACGAGCAGTACTTC. Its protein product is CASSPLPYEQYF.

This clone was detected only a few times. This chain's CDR3 is CASSLLDSGANVLTF. Written as DNA, the CDR3 is TGTGCCAGCAGTTTACTAGATTCTGGGGCCAACGTCCTGACTTTC. This chain connects TRBV6-5 to TRBJ2-6; the D gene is possibly TRBD2 (5 bases). Trimming pared 4 bases from V and 1 base from J, leaving 8 bases between. The length of the CDR3 is 15 residues. Germline CDR1 and CDR2: MNHEY and SVGAGI.